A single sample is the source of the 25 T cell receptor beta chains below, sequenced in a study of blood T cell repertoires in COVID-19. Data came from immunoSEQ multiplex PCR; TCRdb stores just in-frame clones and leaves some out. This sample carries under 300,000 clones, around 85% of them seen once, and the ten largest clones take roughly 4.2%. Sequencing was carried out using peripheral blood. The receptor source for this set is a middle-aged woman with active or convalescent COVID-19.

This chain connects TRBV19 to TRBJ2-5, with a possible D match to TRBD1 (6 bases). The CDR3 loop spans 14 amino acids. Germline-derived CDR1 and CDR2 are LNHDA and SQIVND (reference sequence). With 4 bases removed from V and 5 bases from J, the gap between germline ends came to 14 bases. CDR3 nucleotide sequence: TGTGCCAGTAGTACGCCAGGGGTCGGCGAGACCCAGTACTTC. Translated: CASSTPGVGETQYF.

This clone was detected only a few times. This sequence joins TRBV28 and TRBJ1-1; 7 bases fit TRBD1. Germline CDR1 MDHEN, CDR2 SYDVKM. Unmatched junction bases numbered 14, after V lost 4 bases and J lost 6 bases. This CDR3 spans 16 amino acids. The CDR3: CASSSFVRGLLSEAFF. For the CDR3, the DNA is TGTGCCAGCAGTTCCTTCGTAAGGGGGCTATTATCTGAAGCTTTCTTT.

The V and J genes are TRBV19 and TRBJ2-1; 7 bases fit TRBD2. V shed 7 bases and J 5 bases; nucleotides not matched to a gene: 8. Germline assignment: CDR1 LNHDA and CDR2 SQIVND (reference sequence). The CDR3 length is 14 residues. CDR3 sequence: CASIARGGNNEQFF. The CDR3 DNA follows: TGTGCCAGTATCGCGCGCGGGGGAAACAATGAGCAGTTCTTC.

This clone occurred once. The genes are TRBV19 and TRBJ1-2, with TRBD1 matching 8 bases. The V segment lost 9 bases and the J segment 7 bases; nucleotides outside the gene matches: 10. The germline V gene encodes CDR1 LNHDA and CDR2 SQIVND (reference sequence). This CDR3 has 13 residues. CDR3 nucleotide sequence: TGTGCCAGCAGGACAGGGAGAGTGGGTGGCTACACCTTC. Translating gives CASRTGRVGGYTF. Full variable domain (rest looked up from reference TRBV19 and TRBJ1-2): DGGITQSPKYLFRKEGQNVTLSCEQNLNHDAMYWYRQDPGQGLRLIYYSQIVNDFQKGDIAEGYSVSREKKESFPLTVTSAQKNPTAFYLCASRTGRVGGYTFGSGTRLTVV.

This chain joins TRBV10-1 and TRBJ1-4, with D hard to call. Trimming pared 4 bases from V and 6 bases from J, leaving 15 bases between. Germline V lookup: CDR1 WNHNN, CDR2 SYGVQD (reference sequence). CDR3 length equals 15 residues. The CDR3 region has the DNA TGCGCCAGCAGTGCTAGTCCCGGGATTGATGAAAAACTGTTTTTT. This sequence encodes CASSASPGIDEKLFF.

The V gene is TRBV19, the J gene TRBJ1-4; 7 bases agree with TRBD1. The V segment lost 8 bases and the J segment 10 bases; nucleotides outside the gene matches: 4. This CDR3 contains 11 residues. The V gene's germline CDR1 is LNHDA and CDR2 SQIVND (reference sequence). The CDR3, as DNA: TGTGCCAGTGGCCGGGACAGAAAACTGTTTTTT. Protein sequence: CASGRDRKLFF. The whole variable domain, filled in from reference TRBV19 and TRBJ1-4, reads DGGITQSPKYLFRKEGQNVTLSCEQNLNHDAMYWYRQDPGQGLRLIYYSQIVNDFQKGDIAEGYSVSREKKESFPLTVTSAQKNPTAFYLCASGRDRKLFFGSGTQLSVL.

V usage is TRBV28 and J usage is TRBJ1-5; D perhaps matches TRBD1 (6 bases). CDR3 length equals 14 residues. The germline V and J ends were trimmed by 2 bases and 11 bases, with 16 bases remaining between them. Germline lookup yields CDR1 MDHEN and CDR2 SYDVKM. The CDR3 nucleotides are TGTGCCAGCAGTTTACCTATCGCCGACAGGTCCCAGCATTTT. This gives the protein CASSLPIADRSQHF. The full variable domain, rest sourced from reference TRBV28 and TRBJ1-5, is DVKVTQSSRYLVKRTGEKVFLECVQDMDHENMFWYRQDPGLGLRLIYFSYDVKMKEKGDIPEGYSVSREKKERFSLILESASTNQTSMYLCASSLPIADRSQHFGDGTRLSIL.

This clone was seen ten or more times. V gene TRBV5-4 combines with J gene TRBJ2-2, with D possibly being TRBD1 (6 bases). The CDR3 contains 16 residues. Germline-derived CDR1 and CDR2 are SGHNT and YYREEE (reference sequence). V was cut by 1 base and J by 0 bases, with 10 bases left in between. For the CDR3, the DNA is TGTGCCAGCAGCTTGAATAGGGGGTCGAACACCGGGGAGCTGTTTTTT. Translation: CASSLNRGSNTGELFF. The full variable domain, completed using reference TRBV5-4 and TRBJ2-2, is ETGVTQSPTHLIKTRGQQVTLRCSSQSGHNTVSWYQQALGQGPQFIFQYYREEENGRGNFPPRFSGLQFPNYSSELNVNALELDDSALYLCASSLNRGSNTGELFFGEGSRLTVL.

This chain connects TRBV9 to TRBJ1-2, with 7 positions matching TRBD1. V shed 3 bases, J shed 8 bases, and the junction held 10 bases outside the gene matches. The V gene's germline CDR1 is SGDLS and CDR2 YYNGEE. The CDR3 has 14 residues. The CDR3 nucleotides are TGTGCCAGCAGCGAGGGACAGCTCCTATCCGGCTACACCTTC. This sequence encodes CASSEGQLLSGYTF.

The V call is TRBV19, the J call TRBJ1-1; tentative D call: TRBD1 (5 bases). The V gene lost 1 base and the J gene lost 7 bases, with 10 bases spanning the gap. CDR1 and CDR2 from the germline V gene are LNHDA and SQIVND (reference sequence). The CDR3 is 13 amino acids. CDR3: CASSIADTLEAFF. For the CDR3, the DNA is TGTGCCAGTAGTATAGCGGACACCCTTGAAGCTTTCTTT. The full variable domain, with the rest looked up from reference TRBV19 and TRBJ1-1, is DGGITQSPKYLFRKEGQNVTLSCEQNLNHDAMYWYRQDPGQGLRLIYYSQIVNDFQKGDIAEGYSVSREKKESFPLTVTSAQKNPTAFYLCASSIADTLEAFFGQGTRLTVV.

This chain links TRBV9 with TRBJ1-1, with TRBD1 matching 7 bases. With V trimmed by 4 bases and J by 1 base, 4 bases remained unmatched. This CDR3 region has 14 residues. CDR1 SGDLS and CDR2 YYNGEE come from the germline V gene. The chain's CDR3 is CASSIGQANTEAFF. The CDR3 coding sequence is TGTGCCAGCAGCATCGGACAGGCGAACACTGAAGCTTTCTTT. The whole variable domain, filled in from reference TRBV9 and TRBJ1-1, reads DSGVTQTPKHLITATGQRVTLRCSPRSGDLSVYWYQQSLDQGLQFLIQYYNGEERAKGNILERFSAQQFPDLHSELNLSSLELGDSALYFCASSIGQANTEAFFGQGTRLTVV.

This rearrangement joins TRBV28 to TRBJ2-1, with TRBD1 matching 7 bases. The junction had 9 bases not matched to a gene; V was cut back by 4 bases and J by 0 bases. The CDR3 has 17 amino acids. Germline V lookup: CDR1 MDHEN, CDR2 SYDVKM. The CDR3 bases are TGTGCCAGCAGTTGGGGGACAGAGTCGAGCTCCTACAATGAGCAGTTCTTC. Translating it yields CASSWGTESSSYNEQFF.

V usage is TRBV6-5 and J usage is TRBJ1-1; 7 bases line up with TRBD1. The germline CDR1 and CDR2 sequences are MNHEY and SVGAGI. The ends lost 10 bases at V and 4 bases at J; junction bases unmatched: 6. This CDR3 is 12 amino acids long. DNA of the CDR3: TGTGCCACCAGGGGGAGAACCACTGAAGCTTTCTTT. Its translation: CATRGRTTEAFF.

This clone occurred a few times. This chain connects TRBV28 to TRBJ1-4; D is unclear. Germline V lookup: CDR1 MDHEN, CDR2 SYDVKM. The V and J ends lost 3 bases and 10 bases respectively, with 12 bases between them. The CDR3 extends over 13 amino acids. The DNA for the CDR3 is TGTGCCAGCAGTTTGGCGATTGAGGGAAAACTGTTTTTT. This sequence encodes CASSLAIEGKLFF.

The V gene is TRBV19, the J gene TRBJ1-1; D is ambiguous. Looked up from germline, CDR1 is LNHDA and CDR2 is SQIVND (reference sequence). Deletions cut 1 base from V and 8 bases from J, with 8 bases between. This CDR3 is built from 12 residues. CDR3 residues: CASSIARGEAFF. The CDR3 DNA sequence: TGTGCCAGTAGTATAGCAAGAGGGGAAGCTTTCTTT.

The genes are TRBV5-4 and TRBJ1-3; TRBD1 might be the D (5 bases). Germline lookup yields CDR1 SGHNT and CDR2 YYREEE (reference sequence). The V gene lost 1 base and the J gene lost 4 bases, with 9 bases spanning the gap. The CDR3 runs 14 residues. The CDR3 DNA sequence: TGTGCCAGCAGCTTGAGGGGCGCCGGAAACACCATATATTTT. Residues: CASSLRGAGNTIYF.

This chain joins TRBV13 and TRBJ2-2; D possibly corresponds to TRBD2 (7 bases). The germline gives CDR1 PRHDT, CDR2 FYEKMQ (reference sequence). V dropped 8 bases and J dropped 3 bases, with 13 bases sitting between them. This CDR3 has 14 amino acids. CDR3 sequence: CASGRGAHTGELFF. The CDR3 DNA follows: TGTGCCAGCGGCCGGGGGGCCCACACCGGGGAGCTGTTTTTT. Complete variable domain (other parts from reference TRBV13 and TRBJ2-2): AAGVIQSPRHLIKEKRETATLKCYPIPRHDTVYWYQQGPGQDPQFLISFYEKMQSDKGSIPDRFSAQQFSDYHSELNMSSLELGDSALYFCASGRGAHTGELFFGEGSRLTVL.

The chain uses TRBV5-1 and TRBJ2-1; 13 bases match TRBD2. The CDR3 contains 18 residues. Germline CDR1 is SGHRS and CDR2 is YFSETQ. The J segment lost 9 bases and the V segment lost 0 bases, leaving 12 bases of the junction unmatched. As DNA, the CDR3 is TGCGCCAGCAGCTTGGCCGTACTAGCGGGGGGGCCTCAGGGTGAGCAGTTCTTC. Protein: CASSLAVLAGGPQGEQFF.

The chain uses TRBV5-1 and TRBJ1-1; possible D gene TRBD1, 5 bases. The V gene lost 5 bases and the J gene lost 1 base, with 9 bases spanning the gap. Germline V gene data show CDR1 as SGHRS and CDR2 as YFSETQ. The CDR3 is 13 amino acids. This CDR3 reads CASRSRENTEAFF. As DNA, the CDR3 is TGCGCCAGCAGATCCAGGGAGAACACTGAAGCTTTCTTT.

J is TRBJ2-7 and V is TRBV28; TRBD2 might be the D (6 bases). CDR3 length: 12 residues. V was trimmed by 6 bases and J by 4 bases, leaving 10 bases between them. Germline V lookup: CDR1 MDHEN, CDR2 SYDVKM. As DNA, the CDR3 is TGTGCCAGCAGCCGCGGGAAGTACGAGCAGTACGTC. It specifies CASSRGKYEQYV.

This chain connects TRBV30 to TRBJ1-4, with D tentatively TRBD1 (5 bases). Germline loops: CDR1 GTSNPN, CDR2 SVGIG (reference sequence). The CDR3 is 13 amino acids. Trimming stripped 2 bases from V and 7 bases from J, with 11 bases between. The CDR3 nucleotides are TGTGCCTGGAGTCAGCAGGGCCCTGAAAAACTGTTTTTT. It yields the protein CAWSQQGPEKLFF. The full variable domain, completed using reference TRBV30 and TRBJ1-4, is SQTIHQWPATLVQPVGSPLSLECTVEGTSNPNLYWYRQAAGRGLQLLFYSVGIGQISSEVPQNLSASRPQDRQFILSSKKLLLSDSGFYLCAWSQQGPEKLFFGSGTQLSVL.

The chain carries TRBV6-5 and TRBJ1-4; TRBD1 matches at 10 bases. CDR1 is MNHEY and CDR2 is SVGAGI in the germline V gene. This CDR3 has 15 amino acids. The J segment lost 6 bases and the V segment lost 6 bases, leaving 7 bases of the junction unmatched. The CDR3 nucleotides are TGTGCCAGCAGGCGCCGACAGGGGGCATATGAAAAACTGTTTTTT. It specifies CASRRRQGAYEKLFF.

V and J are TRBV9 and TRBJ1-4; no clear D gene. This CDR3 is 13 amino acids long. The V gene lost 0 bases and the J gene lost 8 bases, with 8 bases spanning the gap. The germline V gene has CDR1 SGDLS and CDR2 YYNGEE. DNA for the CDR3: TGTGCCAGCAGCGTAGGAGAGGGAGAAAAACTGTTTTTT. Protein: CASSVGEGEKLFF.

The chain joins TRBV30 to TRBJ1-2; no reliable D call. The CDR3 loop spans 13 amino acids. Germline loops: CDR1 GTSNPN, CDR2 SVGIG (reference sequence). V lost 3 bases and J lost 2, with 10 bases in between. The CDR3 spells CAWSDGRNYGYTF. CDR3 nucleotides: TGTGCCTGGAGCGACGGGAGAAACTATGGCTACACCTTC. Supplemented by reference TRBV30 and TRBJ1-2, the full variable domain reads SQTIHQWPATLVQPVGSPLSLECTVEGTSNPNLYWYRQAAGRGLQLLFYSVGIGQISSEVPQNLSASRPQDRQFILSSKKLLLSDSGFYLCAWSDGRNYGYTFGSGTRLTVV.

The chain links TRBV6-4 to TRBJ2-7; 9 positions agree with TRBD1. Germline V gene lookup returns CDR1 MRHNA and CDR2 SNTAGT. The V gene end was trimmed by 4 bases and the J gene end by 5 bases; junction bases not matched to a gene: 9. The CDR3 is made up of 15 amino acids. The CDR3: CASSVGQGLLDEQYF. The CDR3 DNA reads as TGTGCCAGCAGTGTTGGACAGGGGCTCCTCGACGAGCAGTACTTC.